This entry lists 19 T cell receptor beta chains sequenced from one sample in a study of preoperative IRX-2 immunotherapy in early breast cancer. Using immunoSEQ multiplex PCR, the repertoire was profiled, and TCRdb retains in-frame clones only, with some absent. The sample contains approximately 31,000 clones, roughly nine tenths of which appear only once. Treatment specified: preoperative locoregional IRX-2 cytokine immunotherapy. Source: tumor tissue, taken after IRX-2 immunotherapy. Receptor source: a human donor with breast cancer.

The V gene is TRBV6-8, the J gene TRBJ1-2, with no clear D. The V end was cut by 3 bases, the J end by 0 bases, with 5 bases between. In germline, CDR1 is MNHGY, CDR2 SAAAGT. The CDR3 contains 13 residues. CDR3 sequence (DNA): TGTGCCAGCAGTTATAGGCCTAACTATGGCTACACCTTC. Amino acid sequence: CASSYRPNYGYTF.

The chain joins TRBV7-1 to TRBJ2-7; 8 nucleotides align to TRBD1. TRBV7-1 is classed as an ORF, of uncertain function. V was pared by 3 bases and J by 3 bases, with 1 base of the junction left unmatched. The CDR3 consists of 13 residues. In DNA form, the CDR3 reads TGTGCCAGCAGCTCGACAGGGGACTACGAGCAGTACGTC. This gives the protein CASSSTGDYEQYV.

In this sample, this clone turned up a few times. The chain couples TRBV6-8 to TRBJ1-5; 11 nucleotides agree with TRBD1. Germline V gene data show CDR1 as MNHGY and CDR2 as SAAAGT. CDR3 length: 15 amino acids. After removal of 2 bases from V and 7 bases from J, the junction contained 4 bases not matched to a gene. As DNA, the CDR3 is TGTGCCAGCAGTTACGGGACAGGGGGTAGACAGCCCCAGCATTTT. Translating gives CASSYGTGGRQPQHF.

The gene calls are TRBV5-1 and TRBJ2-1; no clear D. The germline gives CDR1 SGHRS, CDR2 YFSETQ. This CDR3 contains 16 residues. The V end lost 2 bases, the J end lost 0 bases, and 12 bases lay between the germline ends. CDR3 amino acids: CASSLGGVYSYNEQFF. As DNA, the CDR3 is TGCGCCAGCAGCTTAGGTGGGGTCTACTCCTACAATGAGCAGTTCTTC.

The V and J genes are TRBV14 and TRBJ2-5, with D possibly TRBD1 on 6 matching bases. Between the trimmed V and J ends, which lost 0 bases and 3 bases, there was a span of 11 bases. In germline, CDR1 is SGHDN, CDR2 FVKESK. This CDR3 region has 15 residues. CDR3 amino acids: CASSQDWGPKETQYF. CDR3 DNA sequence: TGTGCCAGCAGCCAAGATTGGGGGCCCAAAGAGACCCAGTACTTC. Filled out from reference TRBV14 and TRBJ2-5, the complete variable domain reads EAGVTQFPSHSVIEKGQTVTLRCDPISGHDNLYWYRRVMGKEIKFLLHFVKESKQDESGMPNNRFLAERTGGTYSTLKVQPAELEDSGVYFCASSQDWGPKETQYFGPGTRLLVL.

This rearrangement joins TRBV6-8 to TRBJ1-2; a possible D gene is TRBD1 (5 bases). The V end was cut by 8 bases, the J end by 2 bases, with 9 bases between. Per the germline V gene, CDR1 is MNHGY and CDR2 is SAAAGT. CDR3 size: 12 residues. CDR3 region: CASATVNYGYTF. The DNA for the CDR3 is TGTGCCAGCGCGACAGTCAACTATGGCTACACCTTC.

This sequence joins TRBV6-8 and TRBJ2-7; 8 bases line up with TRBD1. V dropped 6 bases and J dropped 6; count of bases not matched to a gene: 13. The CDR3 spans 15 residues. CDR1 and CDR2 (germline): MNHGY, SAAAGT. The CDR3 is CASSLWTGRLSEQYV. The CDR3 DNA sequence: TGTGCCAGCAGCCTATGGACAGGGAGACTCTCCGAGCAGTACGTC.

V is TRBV11-3 and J is TRBJ2-3, with 9 bases that match TRBD1. Germline V lookup: CDR1 SGHNT, CDR2 YENEEA. J gave up 3 bases and V 5 bases, and 6 bases lay outside the gene matches. This CDR3 has 15 amino acids. DNA of the CDR3: TGTGCCAGCAGCGCACAGGGGGCAGGGACAGATACGCAGTATTTT. Its protein product is CASSAQGAGTDTQYF.

This clone appeared a single time. The chain combines TRBV19 with TRBJ2-2, with 7 bases fitting TRBD1. The CDR3 runs 15 residues. Germline V gene lookup returns CDR1 LNHDA and CDR2 SQIVND (reference sequence). J lost 7 bases, V lost 6 bases, and 11 bases had no gene match. The CDR3 loop is CASRSTWDRGGELFF. In DNA form, the CDR3 reads TGTGCCAGTAGGAGTACGTGGGACAGAGGCGGGGAGCTGTTTTTT.

The count of this clone is one. The V and J genes are TRBV29-1 and TRBJ2-1; no definite D call. V lost 4 bases and J 7 bases, leaving 11 bases between the germline ends. The germline CDR1 and CDR2 sequences are SQVTM and ANQGSEA. CDR3 size: 12 residues. CDR3 sequence reads: CSVGQVQNEQFF. The DNA of the CDR3 is TGCAGCGTTGGTCAGGTTCAGAATGAGCAGTTCTTC.

The chain combines TRBV30 with TRBJ1-2; no definite D call. The V gene's germline CDR1 is GTSNPN and CDR2 SVGIG (reference sequence). The CDR3 is made up of 13 amino acids. V was cut by 4 bases and J by 0 bases, with 9 bases left in between. CDR3 loop: CAWTRETNYGYTF. CDR3 bases: TGTGCCTGGACTAGAGAAACTAACTATGGCTACACCTTC.

The chain uses TRBV19 and TRBJ1-3, with a tentative D call TRBD1 (5 bases). V lost 6 bases and J lost 4, with 10 bases in between. The CDR3 has 13 residues. Germline V lookup: CDR1 LNHDA, CDR2 SQIVND (reference sequence). CDR3 coding DNA: TGTGCCAGTAGCCGGGGCCAGGGAAACACCATATATTTT. Translated: CASSRGQGNTIYF.

The V gene is TRBV19, the J gene TRBJ2-6, with no clear D. Trimming left V 5 bases short and J 3 bases short, with 11 bases between. Germline CDR1 LNHDA, CDR2 SQIVND (reference sequence). The CDR3 has 15 amino acids. As DNA, the CDR3 is TGTGCCAGTAGTGGAAGCCTGTTTGGGGCCAACGTCCTGACTTTC. This gives the protein CASSGSLFGANVLTF.

This clone occurred once. V is TRBV14 and J is TRBJ2-2, with D perhaps TRBD1 (6 bases). The CDR3 runs 14 residues. Trimming stripped 4 bases from V and 2 bases from J, with 8 bases between. CDR1 is SGHDN, CDR2 FVKESK, per germline. The CDR3 is CASSPGHNTGELFF. CDR3 nucleotide sequence: TGTGCCAGCAGCCCGGGACATAACACCGGGGAGCTGTTTTTT.

J is TRBJ2-5 and V is TRBV11-3, with TRBD2 identical over 11 bases. The CDR3 sequence is 16 residues long. Germline CDR1 is SGHNT and CDR2 is YENEEA. V was pared by 5 bases and J by 4 bases, with 9 bases of the junction left unmatched. The CDR3: CASSQGSLAGGETQYF. CDR3 nucleotides: TGTGCCAGCAGCCAAGGTAGCCTAGCGGGAGGAGAGACCCAGTACTTC.

The chain combines TRBV5-1 with TRBJ2-1, with 15 bases lining up with TRBD2. CDR3 length: 16 residues. V gave up 4 bases and J gave up 7 bases; unmatched junction bases: 6. CDR1 and CDR2 (germline): SGHRS, YFSETQ. CDR3 sequence (DNA): TGCGCCAGCAGCGTAGGACTAGCGGGGGGGCAGAATGAGCAGTTCTTC. This gives the protein CASSVGLAGGQNEQFF.

V and J are TRBV11-3 and TRBJ2-3; 10 bases are a match to TRBD2. The CDR3 length is 15 residues. V was pared by 5 bases and J by 6 bases, with 8 bases of the junction left unmatched. CDR1 is SGHNT, CDR2 YENEEA, per germline. The CDR3 here is CASSKLAGIQDTQYF. The CDR3 region has the DNA TGTGCCAGCAGCAAACTAGCGGGGATTCAGGATACGCAGTATTTT. The whole variable domain, remainder taken from reference TRBV11-3 and TRBJ2-3, is EAGVVQSPRYKIIEKKQPVAFWCNPISGHNTLYWYLQNLGQGPELLIRYENEEAVDDSQLPKDRFSAERLKGVDSTLKIQPAELGDSAVYLCASSKLAGIQDTQYFGPGTRLTVL.

As DNA, the CDR3 is TGTGCCAGCAAGATACAGTCCTATGGCTACACCTTC. Residues: CASKIQSYGYTF. This sequence joins TRBV6-8 and TRBJ1-2; no clear D gene. The CDR3 has 12 residues. Trimming shortened V by 7 bases and J by 4 bases, and 10 bases separated the two germline ends. Germline V lookup: CDR1 MNHGY, CDR2 SAAAGT.

This clone was recorded a few times. The gene calls are TRBV11-3 and TRBJ2-3, with 9 bases aligning to TRBD2. This CDR3 spans 17 amino acids. Germline V gene lookup returns CDR1 SGHNT and CDR2 YENEEA. Losses at the gene ends were 5 bases for V and 2 bases for J; bases not matched to a gene: 11. CDR3 sequence reads: CASSPPPRLAATDTQYF. CDR3 DNA sequence: TGTGCCAGCAGCCCACCCCCCCGACTAGCGGCCACAGATACGCAGTATTTT.